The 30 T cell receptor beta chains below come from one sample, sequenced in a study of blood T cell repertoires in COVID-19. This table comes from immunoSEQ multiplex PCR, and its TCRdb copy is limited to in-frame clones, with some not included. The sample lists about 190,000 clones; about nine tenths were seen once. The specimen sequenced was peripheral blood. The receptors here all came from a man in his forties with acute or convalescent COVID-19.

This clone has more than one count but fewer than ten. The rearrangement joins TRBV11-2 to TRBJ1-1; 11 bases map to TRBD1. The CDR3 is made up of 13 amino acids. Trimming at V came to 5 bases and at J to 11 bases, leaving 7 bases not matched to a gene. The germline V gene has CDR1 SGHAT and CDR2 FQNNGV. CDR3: CASSVRDRGLAFF. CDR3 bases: TGTGCCAGCAGCGTCCGGGACAGGGGGTTGGCTTTCTTT.

The CDR3 loop is CAWQPAGVYEQYF. Here the CDR3 DNA reads TGTGCCTGGCAGCCTGCAGGGGTCTACGAGCAGTACTTC. The V call is TRBV30, the J call TRBJ2-7; TRBD1 is a possible D gene (6 bases). CDR1 and CDR2 (germline): GTSNPN, SVGIG (reference sequence). The ends were cut back, 5 bases at V and 3 bases at J, with 14 bases in the middle. The CDR3 consists of 13 residues.

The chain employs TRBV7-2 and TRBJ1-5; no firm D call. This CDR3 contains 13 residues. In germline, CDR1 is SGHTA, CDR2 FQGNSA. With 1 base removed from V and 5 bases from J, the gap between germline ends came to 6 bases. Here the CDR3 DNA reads TGTGCCAGCAGCTTAGGCGGCTATCAGCCCCAGCATTTT. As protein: CASSLGGYQPQHF. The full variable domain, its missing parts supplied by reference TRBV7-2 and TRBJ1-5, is GAGVSQSPSNKVTEKGKDVELRCDPISGHTALYWYRQSLGQGLEFLIYFQGNSAPDKSGLPSDRFSAERTGGSVSTLTIQRTQQEDSAVYLCASSLGGYQPQHFGDGTRLSIL.

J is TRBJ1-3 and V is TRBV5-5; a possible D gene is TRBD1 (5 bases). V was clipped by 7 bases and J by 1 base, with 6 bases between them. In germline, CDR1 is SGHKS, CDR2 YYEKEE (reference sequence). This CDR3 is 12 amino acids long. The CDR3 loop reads CASGASGNTIYF. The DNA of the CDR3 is TGTGCCAGCGGGGCGTCTGGAAACACCATATATTTT.

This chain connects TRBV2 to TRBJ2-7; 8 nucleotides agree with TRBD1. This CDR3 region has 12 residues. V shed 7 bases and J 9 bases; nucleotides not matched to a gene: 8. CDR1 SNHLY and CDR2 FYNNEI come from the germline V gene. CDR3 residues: CASTQAGGSQYF. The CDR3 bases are TGTGCCAGCACCCAGGCAGGGGGCTCGCAGTACTTC.

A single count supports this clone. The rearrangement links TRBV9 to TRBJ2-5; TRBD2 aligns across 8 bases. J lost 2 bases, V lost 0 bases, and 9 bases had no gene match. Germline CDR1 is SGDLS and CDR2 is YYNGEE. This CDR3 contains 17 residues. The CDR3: CASSVDPGGAVQETQYF. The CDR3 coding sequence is TGTGCCAGCAGCGTAGATCCCGGGGGGGCTGTGCAAGAGACCCAGTACTTC.

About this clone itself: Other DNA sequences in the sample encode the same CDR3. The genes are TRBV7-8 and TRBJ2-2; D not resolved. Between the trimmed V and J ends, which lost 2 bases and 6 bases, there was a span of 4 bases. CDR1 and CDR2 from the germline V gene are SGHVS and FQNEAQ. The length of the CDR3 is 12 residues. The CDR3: CASSLLSGELFF. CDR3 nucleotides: TGTGCCAGCAGCTTATTATCCGGGGAGCTGTTTTTT.

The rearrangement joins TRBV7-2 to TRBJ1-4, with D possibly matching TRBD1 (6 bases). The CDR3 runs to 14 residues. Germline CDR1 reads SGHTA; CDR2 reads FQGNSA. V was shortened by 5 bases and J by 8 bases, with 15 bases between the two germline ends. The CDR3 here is CASSQTGWEEKLFF. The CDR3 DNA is TGTGCCAGCAGCCAGACAGGCTGGGAAGAAAAACTGTTTTTT. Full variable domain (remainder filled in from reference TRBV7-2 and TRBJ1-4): GAGVSQSPSNKVTEKGKDVELRCDPISGHTALYWYRQSLGQGLEFLIYFQGNSAPDKSGLPSDRFSAERTGGSVSTLTIQRTQQEDSAVYLCASSQTGWEEKLFFGSGTQLSVL.

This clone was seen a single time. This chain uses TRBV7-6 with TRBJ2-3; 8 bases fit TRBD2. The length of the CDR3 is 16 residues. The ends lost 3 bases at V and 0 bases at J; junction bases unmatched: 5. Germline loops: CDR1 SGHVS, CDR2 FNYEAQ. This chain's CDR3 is CASSFKLAESTDTQYF. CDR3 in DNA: TGTGCCAGCAGCTTCAAACTAGCGGAGAGCACAGATACGCAGTATTTT.

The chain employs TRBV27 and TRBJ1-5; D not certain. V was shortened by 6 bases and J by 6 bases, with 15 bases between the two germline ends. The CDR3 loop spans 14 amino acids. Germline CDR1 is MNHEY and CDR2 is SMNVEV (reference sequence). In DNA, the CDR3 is TGTGCCAGCAGACTAGGAGCAGGTGGTCAGCCCCAGCATTTT. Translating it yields CASRLGAGGQPQHF.

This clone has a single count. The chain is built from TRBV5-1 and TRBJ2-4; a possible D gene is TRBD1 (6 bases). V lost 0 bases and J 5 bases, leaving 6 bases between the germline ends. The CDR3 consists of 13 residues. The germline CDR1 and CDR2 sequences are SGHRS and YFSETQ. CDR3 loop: CASSLGTENIQYF. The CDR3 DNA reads TGCGCCAGCAGCTTGGGGACAGAAAACATTCAGTACTTC.

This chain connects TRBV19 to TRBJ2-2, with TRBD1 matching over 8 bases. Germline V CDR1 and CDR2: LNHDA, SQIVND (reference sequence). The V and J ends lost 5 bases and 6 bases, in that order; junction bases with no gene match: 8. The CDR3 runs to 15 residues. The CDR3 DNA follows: TGTGCCAGTAGTCCGACAGGGGTGAAATCCGGGGAGCTGTTTTTT. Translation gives CASSPTGVKSGELFF.

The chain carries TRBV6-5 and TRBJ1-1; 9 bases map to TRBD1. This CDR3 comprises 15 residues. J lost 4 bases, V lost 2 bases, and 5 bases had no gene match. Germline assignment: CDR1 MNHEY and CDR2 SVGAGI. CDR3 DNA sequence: TGTGCCAGCAGTTACGTTACAGGGGGCGGCACTGAAGCTTTCTTT. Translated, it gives CASSYVTGGGTEAFF.

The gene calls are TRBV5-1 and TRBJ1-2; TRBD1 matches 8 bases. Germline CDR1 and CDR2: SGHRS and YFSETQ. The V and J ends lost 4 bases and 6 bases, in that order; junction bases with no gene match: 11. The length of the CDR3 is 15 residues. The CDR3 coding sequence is TGCGCCAGCAGCCAAGGGCAGGGGGCATCGGATGGCTACACCTTC. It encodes CASSQGQGASDGYTF.

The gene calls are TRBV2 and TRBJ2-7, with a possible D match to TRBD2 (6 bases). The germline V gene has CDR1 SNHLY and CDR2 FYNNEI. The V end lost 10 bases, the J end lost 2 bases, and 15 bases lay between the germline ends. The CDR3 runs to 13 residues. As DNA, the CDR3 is TGTGCCACCTCCGACGGCGGGACCTACGAGCAGTACTTC. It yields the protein CATSDGGTYEQYF.

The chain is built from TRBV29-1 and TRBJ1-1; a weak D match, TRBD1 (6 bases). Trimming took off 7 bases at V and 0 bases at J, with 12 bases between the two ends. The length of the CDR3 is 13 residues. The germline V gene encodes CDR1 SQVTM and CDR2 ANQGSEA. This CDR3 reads CSAGGDMNTEAFF. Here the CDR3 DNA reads TGCAGCGCGGGGGGGGACATGAACACTGAAGCTTTCTTT.

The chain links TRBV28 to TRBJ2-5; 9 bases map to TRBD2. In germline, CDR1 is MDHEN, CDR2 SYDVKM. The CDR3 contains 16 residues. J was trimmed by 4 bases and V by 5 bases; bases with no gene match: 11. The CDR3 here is CASSLGGAGGRETQYF. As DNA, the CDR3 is TGTGCCAGCAGTCTGGGTGGCGCGGGGGGGAGAGAGACCCAGTACTTC.

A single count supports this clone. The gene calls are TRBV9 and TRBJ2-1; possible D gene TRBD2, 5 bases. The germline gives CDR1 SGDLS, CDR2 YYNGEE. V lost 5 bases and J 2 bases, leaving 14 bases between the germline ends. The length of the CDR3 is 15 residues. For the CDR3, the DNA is TGTGCCAGCAGTACCACGGGGTATCCCTACAATGAGCAGTTCTTC. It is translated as CASSTTGYPYNEQFF.

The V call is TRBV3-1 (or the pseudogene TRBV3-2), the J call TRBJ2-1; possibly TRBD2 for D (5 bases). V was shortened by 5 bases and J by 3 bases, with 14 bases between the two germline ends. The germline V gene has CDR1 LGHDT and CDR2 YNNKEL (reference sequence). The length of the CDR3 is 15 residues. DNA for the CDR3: TGTGCCAGCAGCTTAGGACTTGACTTCTACAATGAGCAGTTCTTC. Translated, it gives CASSLGLDFYNEQFF.

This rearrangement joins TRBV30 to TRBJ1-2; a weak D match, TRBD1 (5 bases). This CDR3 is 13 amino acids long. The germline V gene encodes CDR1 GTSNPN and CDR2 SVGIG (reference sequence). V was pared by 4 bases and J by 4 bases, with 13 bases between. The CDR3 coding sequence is TGTGCCTGGACCGTCAAGGGGATCTATGGCTACACCTTC. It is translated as CAWTVKGIYGYTF.

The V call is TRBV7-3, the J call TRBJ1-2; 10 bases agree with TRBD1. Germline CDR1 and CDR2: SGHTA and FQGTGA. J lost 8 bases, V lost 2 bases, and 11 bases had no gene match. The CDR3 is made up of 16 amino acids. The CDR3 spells CASSLAPGQGLGGYTF. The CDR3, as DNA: TGTGCCAGCAGCTTAGCACCGGGACAGGGGCTTGGAGGCTACACCTTC.

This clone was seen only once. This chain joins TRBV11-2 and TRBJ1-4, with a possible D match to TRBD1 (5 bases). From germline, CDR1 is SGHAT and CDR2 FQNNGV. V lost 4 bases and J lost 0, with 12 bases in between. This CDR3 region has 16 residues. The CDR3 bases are TGTGCCAGCAGCTCCGGGAGGGGATCAACTAATGAAAAACTGTTTTTT. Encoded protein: CASSSGRGSTNEKLFF.

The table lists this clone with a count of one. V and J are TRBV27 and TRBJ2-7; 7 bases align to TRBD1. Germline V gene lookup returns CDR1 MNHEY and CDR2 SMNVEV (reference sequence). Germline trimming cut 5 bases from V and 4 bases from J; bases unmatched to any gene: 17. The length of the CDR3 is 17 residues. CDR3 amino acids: CASSRVTVGTVMYEQYF. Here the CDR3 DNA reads TGTGCCAGCAGTCGCGTTACCGTCGGGACAGTAATGTACGAGCAGTACTTC.

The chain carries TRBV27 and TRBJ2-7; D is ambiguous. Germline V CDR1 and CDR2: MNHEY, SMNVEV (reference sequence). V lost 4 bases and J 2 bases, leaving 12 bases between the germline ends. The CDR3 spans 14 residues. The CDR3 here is CASSSTPGAYEQYF. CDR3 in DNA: TGTGCCAGCAGTTCCACTCCCGGAGCCTACGAGCAGTACTTC.

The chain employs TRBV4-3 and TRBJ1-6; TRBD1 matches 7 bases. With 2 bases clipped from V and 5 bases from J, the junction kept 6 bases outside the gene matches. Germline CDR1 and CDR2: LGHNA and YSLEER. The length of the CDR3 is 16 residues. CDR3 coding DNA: TGCGCCAGCAGCCAATTCGGGACAGCGAATAATTCACCCCTCCACTTT. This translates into CASSQFGTANNSPLHF.

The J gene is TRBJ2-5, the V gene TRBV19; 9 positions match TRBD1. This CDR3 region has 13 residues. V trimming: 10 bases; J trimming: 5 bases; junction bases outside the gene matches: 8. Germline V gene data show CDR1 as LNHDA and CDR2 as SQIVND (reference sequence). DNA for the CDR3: TGTGCCACAAGTAAGACAGGGGGGGAGACCCAGTACTTC. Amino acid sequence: CATSKTGGETQYF.

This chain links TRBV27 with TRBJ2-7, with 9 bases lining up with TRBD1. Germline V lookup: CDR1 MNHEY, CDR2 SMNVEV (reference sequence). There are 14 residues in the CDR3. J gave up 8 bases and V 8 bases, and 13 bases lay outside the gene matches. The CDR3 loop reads CASWGWGTGYKQYF. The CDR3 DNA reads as TGTGCCAGCTGGGGGTGGGGGACAGGGTATAAGCAGTACTTC.

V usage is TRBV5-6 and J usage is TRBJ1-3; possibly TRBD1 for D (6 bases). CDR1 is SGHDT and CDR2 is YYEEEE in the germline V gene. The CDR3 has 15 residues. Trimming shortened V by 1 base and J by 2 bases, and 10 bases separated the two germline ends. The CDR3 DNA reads TGTGCCAGCAGCTTGCGGCAGGGGACTGGAAACACCATATATTTT. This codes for CASSLRQGTGNTIYF.

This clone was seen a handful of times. The CDR3 DNA reads TGCGCCAGCAGCCCCATCGTGGCAGGATATGGCTACACCTTC. This sequence encodes CASSPIVAGYGYTF. The rearrangement uses TRBV4-1 and TRBJ1-2, with D unclear. CDR1 is MGHRA and CDR2 is YSYEKL in the germline V gene. V lost 4 bases and J lost 5, with 14 bases in between. The CDR3 length is 14 residues.

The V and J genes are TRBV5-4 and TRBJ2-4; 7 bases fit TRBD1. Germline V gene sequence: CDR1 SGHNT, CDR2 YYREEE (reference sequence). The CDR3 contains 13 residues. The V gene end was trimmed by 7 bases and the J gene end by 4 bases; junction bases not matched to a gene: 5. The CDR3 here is CASGPGQKNIQYF. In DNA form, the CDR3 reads TGTGCCAGCGGGCCGGGACAGAAAAACATTCAGTACTTC.